The 20 T cell receptor beta chains presented below share a single source sample, sequenced in a study of cytomegalovirus exposure and HLA in healthy donors. Researchers ran the PCR with 60 Vbeta and 13 Jbeta primers. The method was immunoSEQ multiplex PCR; TCRdb's version includes in-frame clones alone and lacks a portion of them. Among about 120,000 clones listed, about 81% were seen once. What was sequenced was PBMCs. These TCRs come from a woman between 35 and 50 years old in good health and CMV-seropositive.

V usage is TRBV19 and J usage is TRBJ2-2; 10 bases match TRBD2. The CDR3 extends over 17 amino acids. V shed 4 bases, J shed 5 bases, and the junction held 10 bases outside the gene matches. The germline gives CDR1 LNHDA, CDR2 SQIVND (reference sequence). CDR3 loop: CASSNSGRPPLTGELFF. The CDR3 DNA reads TGTGCCAGTAGTAATAGCGGGAGGCCCCCTTTGACCGGGGAGCTGTTTTTT.

This sequence joins TRBV5-6 and TRBJ1-1; 8 nucleotides align to TRBD1. CDR3 length equals 14 residues. The germline V gene encodes CDR1 SGHDT and CDR2 YYEEEE. The junction had 3 bases not matched to a gene; V was cut back by 2 bases and J by 3 bases. The CDR3 DNA follows: TGTGCCAGCAGCTTCAACAGGGGGTACACTGAAGCTTTCTTT. Its translation: CASSFNRGYTEAFF.

The chain couples TRBV6-4 to TRBJ2-1; D is possibly TRBD2 (6 bases). Germline values: CDR1 MRHNA, CDR2 SNTAGT. The CDR3 covers 15 residues. V gave up 2 bases and J gave up 0 bases, with 8 bases separating them. CDR3 loop: CASSDTAGSYNEQFF. In DNA form, the CDR3 reads TGTGCCAGCAGTGACACAGCGGGCTCCTACAATGAGCAGTTCTTC.

This clone was picked up a small number of times. The genes are TRBV6-5 and TRBJ1-2; the D is unclear. The V end lost 6 bases, the J end lost 5 bases, and 13 bases lay between the germline ends. Germline values: CDR1 MNHEY, CDR2 SVGAGI. The CDR3 has 13 residues. This chain's CDR3 is CASRRALGYGYTF. For the CDR3, the DNA is TGTGCCAGCAGGCGGGCCTTGGGGTATGGCTACACCTTC.

V is TRBV19 and J is TRBJ1-2; a weak D match, TRBD1 (6 bases). The ends were cut back, 2 bases at V and 3 bases at J, with 19 bases in the middle. CDR3 length: 17 amino acids. Germline V gene lookup returns CDR1 LNHDA and CDR2 SQIVND (reference sequence). The CDR3 nucleotides are TGTGCCAGTAGTATATCGGGGATTCGGACAGATTACTATGGCTACACCTTC. The encoded protein is CASSISGIRTDYYGYTF.

The rearrangement joins TRBV5-1 to TRBJ2-1, with TRBD2 as a possible D gene (5 bases). This CDR3 region has 12 residues. V lost 5 bases and J 8 bases, leaving 11 bases between the germline ends. The germline V gene has CDR1 SGHRS and CDR2 YFSETQ. In DNA, the CDR3 is TGCGCCAGCAGGCCCCAGGAGGATGAGCAGTTCTTC. It translates to CASRPQEDEQFF.

As DNA, the CDR3 is TGTGCCAGCAGTCCCTGGGGGACATTCAGTGAAAAACTGTTTTTT. Protein: CASSPWGTFSEKLFF. This chain connects TRBV27 to TRBJ1-4; D possibly corresponds to TRBD1 (6 bases). Per the germline V gene, CDR1 is MNHEY and CDR2 is SMNVEV (reference sequence). The CDR3 totals 15 residues. V was cut by 5 bases and J by 7 bases, with 17 bases left in between.

The chain couples TRBV6-5 to TRBJ1-5; D is unresolved. V was trimmed by 0 bases and J by 4 bases, leaving 10 bases between them. This CDR3 contains 15 residues. The germline V gene encodes CDR1 MNHEY and CDR2 SVGAGI. The CDR3 DNA reads TGTGCCAGCAGTTACTCGGCGGAGTTGAATCAGCCCCAGCATTTT. It translates to CASSYSAELNQPQHF.

The J gene is TRBJ1-4, the V gene TRBV19, with 7 bases aligning to TRBD1. The germline CDR1 and CDR2 sequences are LNHDA and SQIVND (reference sequence). CDR3 size: 15 residues. The junction had 8 bases not matched to a gene; V was cut back by 5 bases and J by 5 bases. In DNA, the CDR3 is TGTGCCAGTAGTGATCCGGGACAGCTAAATGAAAAACTGTTTTTT. It yields the protein CASSDPGQLNEKLFF.

The rearrangement links TRBV7-3 to TRBJ2-2; TRBD1 matches 10 bases. CDR3 length: 16 residues. Trimming cost V 1 base and J 5 bases; bases outside gene matches: 4. Germline CDR1 is SGHTA and CDR2 is FQGTGA. The CDR3 spells CASSLSAGQGTGELFF. DNA of the CDR3: TGTGCCAGCAGCTTAAGTGCGGGACAGGGGACCGGGGAGCTGTTTTTT. Supplemented by reference TRBV7-3 and TRBJ2-2, the full variable domain reads GAGVSQTPSNKVTEKGKYVELRCDPISGHTALYWYRQSLGQGPEFLIYFQGTGAADDSGLPNDRFFAVRPEGSVSTLKIQRTERGDSAVYLCASSLSAGQGTGELFFGEGSRLTVL.

The chain couples TRBV30 to TRBJ1-5; 8 nucleotides agree with TRBD1. The CDR3 extends over 15 amino acids. Germline V gene data show CDR1 as GTSNPN and CDR2 as SVGIG (reference sequence). V shed 5 bases, J shed 4 bases, and the junction held 10 bases outside the gene matches. The CDR3 region is CAWGFGQGGNQPQHF. The CDR3 DNA reads TGTGCCTGGGGTTTTGGACAGGGTGGGAATCAGCCCCAGCATTTT.

This chain uses TRBV7-9 with TRBJ2-7; 7 bases map to TRBD1. The V gene end was trimmed by 4 bases and the J gene end by 3 bases; junction bases not matched to a gene: 6. The CDR3 is 14 amino acids. The germline V gene encodes CDR1 SEHNR and CDR2 FQNEAQ (reference sequence). CDR3 DNA sequence: TGTGCCAGCAGCTCAGGGGGTATTGTCTACGAGCAGTACTTC. Translating it yields CASSSGGIVYEQYF. Full variable domain (missing parts from reference TRBV7-9 and TRBJ2-7): DTGVSQNPRHKITKRGQNVTFRCDPISEHNRLYWYRQTLGQGPEFLTYFQNEAQLEKSRLLSDRFSAERPKGSFSTLEIQRTEQGDSAMYLCASSSGGIVYEQYFGPGTRLTVT.

A note on this clone: An end of the junction does not agree with germline; a read error may underlie this. Other DNA sequences in the same sample also yield this CDR3. The chain has TRBV2 and TRBJ1-1; no clear D gene. The CDR3 is 13 amino acids. The germline gives CDR1 SNHLY, CDR2 FYNNEI. The CDR3 region is CASSGSRNTEAFF. The CDR3 nucleotides read TGTGCCAGTAGTGGTAGCAGGAACACTGAAGCTTTCTTT.

This chain links TRBV7-6 with TRBJ2-5; 8 bases line up with TRBD1. Germline-derived CDR1 and CDR2 are SGHVS and FNYEAQ. This CDR3 is built from 18 residues. J gave up 5 bases and V 6 bases, and 20 bases lay outside the gene matches. The CDR3 DNA follows: TGTGCCAGCAGACAGCCTACAGGGGGAATGGGGAAAAAGGAGACCCAGTACTTC. It translates to CASRQPTGGMGKKETQYF. The variable domain in full, with the rest retrieved from reference TRBV7-6 and TRBJ2-5, is GAGVSQSPRYKVTKRGQDVALRCDPISGHVSLYWYRQALGQGPEFLTYFNYEAQQDKSGLPNDRFSAERPEGSISTLTIQRTEQRDSAMYRCASRQPTGGMGKKETQYFGPGTRLLVL.

The CDR3 region has the DNA TGTGCCAGCAGCTTACTCCGGACTCTCGACGCGGCGCGTCACAATGAGCAGTTCTTC. This gives the protein CASSLLRTLDAARHNEQFF. This rearrangement joins TRBV7-9 to TRBJ2-1; possible D gene TRBD2, 5 bases. There are 19 residues in the CDR3. Trimming pared 2 bases from V and 5 bases from J, leaving 25 bases between. The germline V gene has CDR1 SEHNR and CDR2 FQNEAQ (reference sequence).

Points on this clone: At one end the junction does not follow the germline gene, possibly because of a read error. The chain recombines TRBV7-9 with TRBJ1-2; no clear D gene. The CDR3 runs to 12 residues. Germline V gene sequence: CDR1 SEHNR, CDR2 FQNEAQ (reference sequence). CDR3 amino acids: CASSSSNYGYTF. As DNA, the CDR3 is TGTGCCAGCAGCTCCTCTAATTATGGCTACACCTTC.

V usage is TRBV7-3 and J usage is TRBJ1-1; no clear D gene. The CDR3 spans 14 residues. The V gene lost 5 bases and the J gene lost 7 bases, with 17 bases spanning the gap. CDR1 and CDR2 from the germline V gene are SGHTA and FQGTGA. The CDR3 protein is CASSPAPGGGEAFF. The DNA for the CDR3 is TGTGCCAGCAGCCCTGCGCCGGGAGGAGGTGAAGCTTTCTTT.

The chain couples TRBV6-5 to TRBJ2-3, with 13 bases lining up with TRBD2. CDR1 is MNHEY, CDR2 SVGAGI, per germline. The CDR3 runs to 16 residues. The V and J ends lost 2 bases and 5 bases, in that order; junction bases with no gene match: 4. CDR3 protein: CASSYTLAGGVDTQYF. CDR3 DNA: TGTGCCAGCAGTTACACACTAGCGGGAGGGGTAGATACGCAGTATTTT.

The chain couples TRBV13 to TRBJ2-2, with unresolved D. Germline assignment: CDR1 PRHDT and CDR2 FYEKMQ (reference sequence). V lost 5 bases to trimming and J lost 4 bases, with 8 bases between them. This CDR3 has 13 residues. The CDR3 nucleotides read TGTGCCAGCAGCCTTACAAGCACCGGGGAGCTGTTTTTT. Protein product: CASSLTSTGELFF.

The chain links TRBV10-3 to TRBJ2-7; 8 bases line up with TRBD1. The germline gives CDR1 ENHRY, CDR2 SYGVKD. The CDR3 extends over 14 amino acids. With 6 bases clipped from V and 0 bases from J, the junction kept 4 bases outside the gene matches. The CDR3 loop reads CAIRRTGSSYEQYF. The CDR3 DNA sequence: TGTGCCATCAGGAGGACAGGGAGCTCCTACGAGCAGTACTTC.